Shown below are 19 T cell receptor beta chains from a single sample sequenced in a study of blood T cells in healthy people across ages. Next came a second PCR, run for about 7 to 12 cycles, which used a sample-barcoded 5' primer along with a J-beta primer mix. TCRdb processed the 5' RACE reads anew with MiXCR; each CDR3 protein has one entry. The sample lists about 2 million distinct CDR3 sequences, approximately 50% occurring once. Input material: blood. These receptors originate from a woman aged 40 to 50 in good health.

The chain has TRBV2 and TRBJ2-7; D not certain. Germline-derived CDR1 and CDR2 are SNHLY and FYNNEI. Trimming removed 6 bases at V and 3 bases at J, with 12 bases between. This CDR3 has 13 residues. CDR3 coding DNA: TGTGCCAGCAGCCTGACACAAAACTACGAGCAGTACTTC. Translation: CASSLTQNYEQYF.

For the CDR3, the DNA is TGCAGTGCCGAAACAGGGTTAGACTATGGCTACACCTTC. It yields the protein CSAETGLDYGYTF. This rearrangement joins TRBV20-1 to TRBJ1-2; tentative D call: TRBD1 (6 bases). CDR1 is DFQATT, CDR2 SNEGSKA, per germline (reference sequence). Trimming removed 6 bases at V and 3 bases at J, with 14 bases between. The CDR3 is 13 amino acids.

This chain's CDR3 is CASSFLRTGGIADTQYF. The CDR3 coding sequence is TGTGCCAGCAGTTTTCTCAGGACAGGGGGCATCGCAGATACGCAGTATTTT. This chain links TRBV28 with TRBJ2-3, with TRBD1 identical over 11 bases. The CDR3 is made up of 17 amino acids. Germline CDR1 MDHEN, CDR2 SYDVKM. V was clipped by 3 bases and J by 4 bases; unmatched bases: 9.

The gene calls are TRBV29-1 and TRBJ2-5; possibly TRBD1 for D (5 bases). Germline CDR1 SQVTM, CDR2 ANQGSEA. Trimming shortened V by 0 bases and J by 1 base, and 12 bases separated the two germline ends. The CDR3 is 15 residues long. The CDR3 is CSVEDRVRAQETQYF. The CDR3 DNA follows: TGCAGCGTTGAAGATCGAGTCAGGGCCCAAGAGACCCAGTACTTC. The full variable domain, in which reference TRBV29-1 and TRBJ2-5 provide the parts outside the CDR3, is SAVISQKPSRDICQRGTSLTIQCQVDSQVTMMFWYRQQPGQSLTLIATANQGSEATYESGFVIDKFPISRPNLTFSTLTVSNMSPEDSSIYLCSVEDRVRAQETQYFGPGTRLLVL.

This clonotype has a handful of counts. The chain joins TRBV20-1 to TRBJ2-7; D perhaps matches TRBD1 (7 bases). This CDR3 has 15 residues. Germline loops: CDR1 DFQATT, CDR2 SNEGSKA (reference sequence). V lost 3 bases to trimming and J lost 0 bases, with 15 bases between them. CDR3 in amino acids: CSARGGQLFSYEQYF. In DNA form, the CDR3 reads TGCAGTGCTAGGGGGGGACAGTTATTCTCCTACGAGCAGTACTTC.

This chain connects TRBV20-1 to TRBJ1-1; D remains unclear. CDR1 is DFQATT and CDR2 is SNEGSKA in the germline V gene (reference sequence). The CDR3 loop spans 12 amino acids. V was shortened by 3 bases and J by 1 base, with 6 bases between the two germline ends. The CDR3, as DNA: TGCAGTGCTAGGATACCGAACACTGAAGCTTTCTTT. Its translation: CSARIPNTEAFF.

The rearrangement links TRBV11-2 to TRBJ2-1, with TRBD1 matching 7 bases. Germline V CDR1 and CDR2: SGHAT, FQNNGV. This CDR3 spans 14 amino acids. Unmatched junction bases numbered 10, after V lost 5 bases and J lost 9 bases. CDR3 in DNA: TGTGCCAGCAGCCCAAGCACAGGGGCGGCTGAGCAGTTCTTC. This gives the protein CASSPSTGAAEQFF.

The count of this clonotype is one. An end of the junction does not agree with germline; a read error may underlie this. This sequence joins TRBV5-1 and TRBJ2-4; TRBD2 matches 13 bases. The CDR3 is 20 residues long. The germline V gene has CDR1 SGHRS and CDR2 YFSETQ. In nucleotides, the CDR3 is TGCGCCGGCAGCTTGGGGATACTAGCGGGGGGGCCTTTTTCCAAAAACATTCAGTACTTC. It is translated as CAGSLGILAGGPFSKNIQYF.

V is TRBV10-3 and J is TRBJ1-2; no firm D call. Deletions cut 6 bases from V and 1 base from J, with 12 bases between. The CDR3 has 14 amino acids. CDR1 is ENHRY, CDR2 SYGVKD, per germline. This chain's CDR3 is CAIRKDGINYGYTF. The CDR3 region has the DNA TGTGCCATCAGAAAAGACGGGATTAACTATGGCTACACCTTC.

The gene calls are TRBV19 and TRBJ2-3, with D perhaps TRBD2 (5 bases). CDR3 length equals 14 residues. V was clipped by 6 bases and J by 6 bases, with 16 bases between them. Germline CDR1 reads LNHDA; CDR2 reads SQIVND (reference sequence). The CDR3 loop reads CASSPSNSADTQYF. As DNA, the CDR3 is TGTGCCAGTAGCCCTAGCAACTCAGCTGATACGCAGTATTTT.

The chain links TRBV5-1 to TRBJ2-3, with 7 bases aligning to TRBD2. V shed 2 bases and J 3 bases; nucleotides not matched to a gene: 6. Germline lookup yields CDR1 SGHRS and CDR2 YFSETQ. The CDR3 totals 15 residues. CDR3 sequence: CASSFPRGWTDTQYF. In nucleotides, the CDR3 is TGCGCCAGCAGCTTTCCGCGGGGGTGGACAGATACGCAGTATTTT.

The chain joins TRBV20-1 to TRBJ2-3; 14 positions match TRBD2. This CDR3 is built from 19 residues. From germline, CDR1 is DFQATT and CDR2 SNEGSKA (reference sequence). Trimming cost V 0 bases and J 2 bases; bases outside gene matches: 10. CDR3 coding DNA: TGCAGTGCTAGAGAAAAAGAGGGACTAGCGGGGGCCTTCACAGATACGCAGTATTTT. Amino acids: CSAREKEGLAGAFTDTQYF.

The CDR3 DNA follows: TGCGCCAGCAGCTTAGGCAATTCGTTCGGTTTTGTAGCTTCACCCCTCCACTTT. It translates to CASSLGNSFGFVASPLHF. The chain has TRBV5-1 and TRBJ1-6, with D uncertain. The germline CDR1 and CDR2 sequences are SGHRS and YFSETQ. V was clipped by 2 bases and J by 9 bases, with 24 bases between them. There are 18 residues in the CDR3.

The chain carries TRBV24-1 and TRBJ2-7, with D possibly being TRBD1 or TRBD2 (5 bases each). The tail of the sequence fits TRBJ2-5 better, so the J call may be wrong. The CDR3 loop spans 12 amino acids. Germline values: CDR1 KGHDR, CDR2 SFDVKD. DNA of the CDR3: TGTGCCACTGGGAGAGAGGGGGAGACCCAGTACTTC. Protein: CATGREGETQYF.

This chain joins TRBV27 and TRBJ1-6; TRBD1 matches 8 bases. Trimming at V came to 3 bases and at J to 6 bases, leaving 4 bases not matched to a gene. The CDR3 contains 15 residues. CDR1 and CDR2 (germline): MNHEY, SMNVEV (reference sequence). The CDR3 nucleotides are TGTGCCAGCAGTTTCGGGACAGGAGTTAATTCACCCCTCCACTTT. It specifies CASSFGTGVNSPLHF.

The J gene is TRBJ2-7, the V gene TRBV9; D is uncertain. The better agreement between TRBJ2-5 and the DNA end casts doubt on the J call. The germline V gene encodes CDR1 SGDLS and CDR2 YYNGEE. The CDR3 is 14 residues long. This CDR3 is CASSDPNRVETQYF. Here the CDR3 DNA reads TGTGCCAGCAGCGACCCGAATAGGGTCGAGACCCAGTACTTC.

In this sample, this clonotype turned up many times. The gene calls are TRBV7-9 and TRBJ2-7; D uncertain. The CDR3 is 14 amino acids. From germline, CDR1 is SEHNR and CDR2 FQNEAQ (reference sequence). The germline V and J ends were trimmed by 4 bases and 0 bases, with 10 bases remaining between them. This CDR3 is CASSYGQPSYEQYF. CDR3 nucleotide sequence: TGTGCCAGCAGCTATGGGCAGCCCTCCTACGAGCAGTACTTC.

The chain links TRBV7-2 to TRBJ1-2; D gene ambiguous. The V gene's germline CDR1 is SGHTA and CDR2 FQGNSA. The CDR3 runs to 16 residues. V was trimmed by 1 base and J by 0 bases, leaving 12 bases between them. CDR3 nucleotides: TGTGCCAGCAGCTTAGTCCCGAGGCAGACTAACTATGGCTACACCTTC. As protein: CASSLVPRQTNYGYTF. The whole variable domain, remainder taken from reference TRBV7-2 and TRBJ1-2, is GAGVSQSPSNKVTEKGKDVELRCDPISGHTALYWYRQSLGQGLEFLIYFQGNSAPDKSGLPSDRFSAERTGGSVSTLTIQRTQQEDSAVYLCASSLVPRQTNYGYTFGSGTRLTVV.

The rearrangement joins TRBV7-2 to TRBJ2-3, with D possibly being TRBD1 or TRBD2 (5 bases each). The V end was cut by 4 bases, the J end by 2 bases, with 10 bases between. Germline-derived CDR1 and CDR2 are SGHTA and FQGNSA. This CDR3 region has 14 residues. CDR3 in amino acids: CASSWDRYTDTQYF. CDR3 DNA: TGTGCCAGCAGCTGGGACCGTTACACAGATACGCAGTATTTT.